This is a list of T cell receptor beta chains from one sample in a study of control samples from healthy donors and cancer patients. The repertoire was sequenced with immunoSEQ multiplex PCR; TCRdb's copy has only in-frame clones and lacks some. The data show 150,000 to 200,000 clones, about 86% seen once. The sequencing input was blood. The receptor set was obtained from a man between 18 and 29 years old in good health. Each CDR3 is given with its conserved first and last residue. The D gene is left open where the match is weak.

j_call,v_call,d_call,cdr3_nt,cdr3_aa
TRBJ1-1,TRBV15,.,TGTGCCACCAGCGCTATAAGAGGACTGGACACTGAAGCTTTCTTT,CATSAIRGLDTEAFF
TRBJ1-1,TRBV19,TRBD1,TGTGCCACCGGGACAGGGAACACTGAAGCTTTCTTT,CATGTGNTEAFF
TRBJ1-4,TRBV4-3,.,TGCGCCAGCAGCCAAGATAGGGTTGGGGGATGGGGAGGTAGTGGTGAAAAACTGTTTTTT,CASSQDRVGGWGGSGEKLFF
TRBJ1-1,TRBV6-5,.,TGTGCCAGCAGTTTTCCGGGACGCCTCGTGGAAGCTTTCTTT,CASSFPGRLVEAFF
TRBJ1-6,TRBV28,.,TGTGCCAGCAGTGACGGACAGAACTATAATTCACCCCTCCACTTT,CASSDGQNYNSPLHF
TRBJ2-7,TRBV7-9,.,TGTGCCAGCAGCTTAGCGGGGTCAGGGTTCGAGCAGTACTTC,CASSLAGSGFEQYF
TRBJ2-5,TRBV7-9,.,TGTGCCAGCAGCCCGGGTGGGACCCAGTACTTC,CASSPGGTQYF
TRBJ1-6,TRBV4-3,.,TGCGCCAGCAGCCAAGATCCCCAGGGAGGTGGCTCACCCCTCCACTTT,CASSQDPQGGGSPLHF
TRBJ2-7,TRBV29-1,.,TGCAGCGCCGGGGGGACAGGAAAGGACGAGCAGTACTTC,CSAGGTGKDEQYF
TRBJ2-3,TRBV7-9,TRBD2,TGTGCCAGCACCCCCGGACTAGCGGGAGGGGCAGATACGCAGTATTTT,CASTPGLAGGADTQYF
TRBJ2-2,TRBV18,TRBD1,TGTGCCAGCTCACCGGACAGGAGGACGAACACCGGGGAGCTGTTTTTT,CASSPDRRTNTGELFF
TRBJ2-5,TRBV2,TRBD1,TGTGCCAGCAGGAAACAGGGGGCTTTGGAGACCCAGTACTTC,CASRKQGALETQYF
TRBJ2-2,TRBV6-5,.,TGTGCCAGCAGTCGTGGGGTGGACGGGGAGCTGTTTTTT,CASSRGVDGELFF